Presented here are 14 T cell receptor beta chains from one specimen sequenced in a study of Ad26.COV2.S vaccination and SARS-CoV-2 variants. Clones were sequenced by immunoSEQ multiplex PCR, and TCRdb holds only the in-frame ones, with some missing. The data contain around 350,000 clones, 92% of them singletons. Sequences were derived from peripheral blood, sampled after recovery from COVID-19. The receptors derive from a human donor who had recovered from COVID-19.

The rearrangement joins TRBV7-9 to TRBJ1-2; the D is unclear. The CDR3 contains 15 residues. With 4 bases removed from V and 5 bases from J, the gap between germline ends came to 17 bases. Per the germline V gene, CDR1 is SEHNR and CDR2 is FQNEAQ (reference sequence). CDR3 DNA: TGTGCCAGCAGCTACCCCGGGGAGTTGATGTATGGCTACACCTTC. This codes for CASSYPGELMYGYTF.

The rearrangement joins TRBV14 to TRBJ1-2; D perhaps matches TRBD1 (6 bases). This CDR3 is built from 15 residues. Trimming cost V 0 bases and J 4 bases, with 12 bases left between them. Germline loops: CDR1 SGHDN, CDR2 FVKESK. CDR3 residues: CASSQDLADSYGYTF. The CDR3 bases are TGTGCCAGCAGCCAAGATCTTGCGGACAGCTATGGCTACACCTTC.

The gene calls are TRBV5-1 and TRBJ2-7; the match to TRBD2 covers 9 bases. The germline gives CDR1 SGHRS, CDR2 YFSETQ. The CDR3 runs to 17 residues. Losses at the gene ends were 3 bases for V and 2 bases for J; bases not matched to a gene: 12. The CDR3 sequence: CASSSEPTSGRAYEQYF. CDR3 DNA sequence: TGCGCCAGCAGCTCGGAACCTACTAGCGGGCGGGCCTACGAGCAGTACTTC.

The chain carries TRBV7-2 and TRBJ1-3; D possibly corresponds to TRBD1 (5 bases). Germline CDR1 is SGHTA and CDR2 is FQGNSA. This CDR3 has 15 residues. Trimming removed 0 bases from V and 4 bases from J, with 10 bases in between. In nucleotides, the CDR3 is TGTGCCAGCAGCTTAGCGGGGACGGGCGGAAACACCATATATTTT. It is translated as CASSLAGTGGNTIYF.

This clone was observed once. The chain carries TRBV6-5 and TRBJ1-2; D possibly corresponds to TRBD1 (5 bases). V lost 0 bases and J lost 2, with 13 bases in between. CDR3 length: 16 amino acids. CDR1 MNHEY and CDR2 SVGAGI come from the germline V gene. The CDR3 DNA is TGTGCCAGCAGTTACTCGGGGGACCTAATGAACTATGGCTACACCTTC. The encoded protein is CASSYSGDLMNYGYTF.

The chain has TRBV2 and TRBJ2-3, with 13 bases identical to TRBD2. The CDR3 length is 15 residues. Looked up from germline, CDR1 is SNHLY and CDR2 is FYNNEI. The V segment lost 6 bases and the J segment 6 bases; nucleotides outside the gene matches: 6. CDR3 coding DNA: TGTGCCAGCAGGCCTACTAGCGGGGGGGCTGATACGCAGTATTTT. Translated: CASRPTSGGADTQYF.

This sequence joins TRBV9 and TRBJ1-2; TRBD1 matches 11 bases. J lost 3 bases, V lost 4 bases, and 2 bases had no gene match. Looked up from germline, CDR1 is SGDLS and CDR2 is YYNGEE. This CDR3 has 14 amino acids. CDR3 loop: CASSRTGGDYGYTF. The CDR3 region has the DNA TGTGCCAGCAGCCGGACAGGGGGCGACTATGGCTACACCTTC.

The chain recombines TRBV7-2 with TRBJ2-5, with D unclear. V dropped 1 base and J dropped 5 bases, with 14 bases sitting between them. The CDR3 is 15 residues long. Germline loops: CDR1 SGHTA, CDR2 FQGNSA. CDR3 in amino acids: CASSLGPWGRETQYF. The CDR3 DNA is TGTGCCAGCAGCTTAGGGCCGTGGGGTAGGGAGACCCAGTACTTC.

V is TRBV6-5 and J is TRBJ2-1; maybe TRBD2 (6 bases). V was shortened by 6 bases and J by 5 bases, with 8 bases between the two germline ends. The germline gives CDR1 MNHEY, CDR2 SVGAGI. The CDR3 totals 12 residues. CDR3 coding DNA: TGTGCCAGCAGGACGGGGGACAATGAGCAGTTCTTC. This sequence encodes CASRTGDNEQFF.

This chain joins TRBV6-5 and TRBJ1-1; 7 nucleotides match TRBD1. CDR3 size: 12 residues. With 5 bases clipped from V and 7 bases from J, the junction kept 4 bases outside the gene matches. CDR1 and CDR2 (germline): MNHEY, SVGAGI. The CDR3 reads CASSRDSNEAFF. The CDR3 DNA is TGTGCCAGCAGTAGGGACAGCAATGAAGCTTTCTTT.

The V call is TRBV5-1, the J call TRBJ2-5, with a weak D call TRBD2 (6 bases). This CDR3 is 15 amino acids long. Germline-derived CDR1 and CDR2 are SGHRS and YFSETQ. Trimming left V 0 bases short and J 5 bases short, with 14 bases between. CDR3 residues: CASSLAVGGAETQYF. In nucleotides, the CDR3 is TGCGCCAGCAGCTTGGCCGTAGGAGGGGCCGAGACCCAGTACTTC.

The chain joins TRBV19 to TRBJ1-5; D is undetermined. Looked up from germline, CDR1 is LNHDA and CDR2 is SQIVND (reference sequence). Trimming removed 4 bases from V and 7 bases from J, with 11 bases in between. CDR3 size: 13 residues. This chain's CDR3 is CASSKEVRQPQHF. In DNA form, the CDR3 reads TGTGCCAGTAGTAAGGAGGTTCGACAGCCCCAGCATTTT.

This sequence joins TRBV2 and TRBJ1-5; D is undetermined. The CDR3 sequence is 15 residues long. Germline loops: CDR1 SNHLY, CDR2 FYNNEI. V was clipped by 3 bases and J by 2 bases, with 11 bases between them. CDR3 protein: CASSEEAGGNQPQHF. The CDR3 DNA sequence: TGTGCCAGCAGTGAGGAGGCGGGAGGCAATCAGCCCCAGCATTTT.

This clone was recorded once. V and J are TRBV6-2 or TRBV6-3 and TRBJ1-2; TRBD1 matches 9 bases. V lost 0 bases and J lost 4; bases outside the gene matches: 0. The CDR3 spans 14 residues. Germline values: CDR1 MNHEY, CDR2 SVGEGT. The CDR3 is CASSYSTGGYGYTF. In nucleotides, the CDR3 is TGTGCCAGCAGTTACTCGACAGGGGGCTATGGCTACACCTTC.